Presented here are 17 T cell receptor beta chains from one specimen sequenced in a study of PD-1 blockade in classical Hodgkin lymphoma. Produced via immunoSEQ multiplex PCR; TCRdb's table is partial and in-frame only. This table holds some 32,000 clones, approximately 85% found once. Following autologous stem cell transplantation, relapse occurred in every patient, and exposure to brentuximab vedotin varied. The specimen comprised peripheral blood mononuclear cells (PBMCs), sampled at baseline. These receptors originate from a human donor with classical Hodgkin lymphoma.

The V and J genes are TRBV30 and TRBJ2-1; D is unclear. CDR3 length: 13 residues. V shed 5 bases and J shed 7 bases, with 15 bases lying between them. Germline CDR1 and CDR2: GTSNPN and SVGIG (reference sequence). In DNA form, the CDR3 reads TGTGCCTGGGGTATTTGGGTTCGGAATGAGCAGTTCTTC. This encodes CAWGIWVRNEQFF.

The rearrangement joins TRBV6-1 to TRBJ2-7; D unresolved. This CDR3 has 13 residues. CDR1 and CDR2 (germline): MNHNS, SASEGT. Trimming pared 2 bases from V and 2 bases from J, leaving 7 bases between. This CDR3 reads CASSETDTYEQYF. CDR3 sequence (DNA): TGTGCCAGCAGTGAAACCGACACCTACGAGCAGTACTTC.

The V call is TRBV5-1, the J call TRBJ2-2; no firm D call. The CDR3 totals 15 residues. The germline V and J ends were trimmed by 5 bases and 5 bases, with 16 bases remaining between them. Germline V gene data show CDR1 as SGHRS and CDR2 as YFSETQ. CDR3 amino acids: CASSSGYERTGELFF. The DNA for the CDR3 is TGCGCCAGCAGTTCAGGATACGAGAGGACCGGGGAGCTGTTTTTT.

The V and J genes are TRBV4-1 and TRBJ2-6; 12 bases agree with TRBD1. This CDR3 is built from 20 residues. J lost 2 bases, V lost 4 bases, and 12 bases had no gene match. Germline values: CDR1 MGHRA, CDR2 YSYEKL. The CDR3 loop reads CASSPDLGDRGQAGANVLTF. CDR3 coding DNA: TGCGCCAGCAGCCCAGATTTGGGGGACAGGGGGCAGGCTGGGGCCAACGTCCTGACTTTC.

The chain links TRBV2 to TRBJ2-3, with TRBD2 matching 11 bases. CDR3 length: 19 amino acids. V was pared by 6 bases and J by 6 bases, with 20 bases of the junction left unmatched. Germline CDR1 reads SNHLY; CDR2 reads FYNNEI. CDR3 loop: CASSRWGGGTSGSIDTQYF. The CDR3 bases are TGTGCCAGCAGCCGCTGGGGGGGTGGGACTAGCGGTTCCATCGATACGCAGTATTTT.

V gene TRBV2 combines with J gene TRBJ1-6; D not certain. This CDR3 is built from 15 residues. V lost 8 bases, J lost 5 bases, and 16 bases lay in between. The germline CDR1 and CDR2 sequences are SNHLY and FYNNEI. This chain's CDR3 is CASLKFGFNNSPLHF. The DNA of the CDR3 is TGTGCCAGCCTCAAGTTCGGATTCAATAATTCACCCCTCCACTTT.

This chain uses TRBV5-6 with TRBJ1-1; D may be TRBD1 (5 bases). The ends were cut back, 4 bases at V and 4 bases at J, with 14 bases in the middle. The germline CDR1 and CDR2 sequences are SGHDT and YYEEEE. The CDR3 is 14 amino acids. The CDR3 protein is CASSGGLTTTEAFF. CDR3 in DNA: TGTGCCAGCAGCGGGGGACTTACTACCACTGAAGCTTTCTTT.

The V and J genes are TRBV7-2 and TRBJ2-1, with 11 bases fitting TRBD2. With V trimmed by 0 bases and J by 1 base, 5 bases remained unmatched. The CDR3 is 18 amino acids. The germline CDR1 and CDR2 sequences are SGHTA and FQGNSA. The CDR3 here is CASSLAPSGGRSYNEQFF. CDR3 DNA: TGTGCCAGCAGCTTAGCCCCTAGCGGGGGGAGGTCCTACAATGAGCAGTTCTTC.

CDR3 DNA sequence: TGTGCCAGTAGTATAAACCAGGGACAGGGCTACGAGCAGTACTTC. Its translation is CASSINQGQGYEQYF. The rearrangement uses TRBV19 and TRBJ2-7, with TRBD1 identical over 9 bases. The CDR3 is 15 amino acids. V lost 2 bases to trimming and J lost 3 bases; unmatched junction nucleotides: 5. In germline, CDR1 is LNHDA, CDR2 SQIVND (reference sequence).

The chain links TRBV7-9 to TRBJ1-5, with TRBD1 identical over 8 bases. V lost 2 bases and J lost 11; bases outside the gene matches: 11. The CDR3 spans 15 residues. Germline loops: CDR1 SEHNR, CDR2 FQNEAQ (reference sequence). CDR3 sequence (DNA): TGTGCCAGCAGCTTATCTGGTGACAGGGGTGTCTCCCAGCATTTT. The encoded protein is CASSLSGDRGVSQHF. The full variable domain, in which reference TRBV7-9 and TRBJ1-5 provide the parts outside the CDR3, is DTGVSQNPRHKITKRGQNVTFRCDPISEHNRLYWYRQTLGQGPEFLTYFQNEAQLEKSRLLSDRFSAERPKGSFSTLEIQRTEQGDSAMYLCASSLSGDRGVSQHFGDGTRLSIL.

The genes are TRBV10-3 and TRBJ1-1; 7 nucleotides match TRBD1. The trim removed 5 bases at V and 4 bases at J, leaving 4 bases unmatched. The CDR3 length is 13 residues. Germline values: CDR1 ENHRY, CDR2 SYGVKD. CDR3 sequence: CAISSTGTTEAFF. Here the CDR3 DNA reads TGTGCCATCAGTTCGACAGGGACCACTGAAGCTTTCTTT.

This clone appeared once. The V call is TRBV6-5, the J call TRBJ1-4; 9 bases map to TRBD1. V dropped 6 bases and J dropped 8; count of bases not matched to a gene: 10. Germline V gene lookup returns CDR1 MNHEY and CDR2 SVGAGI. The CDR3 runs to 15 residues. In DNA, the CDR3 is TGTGCCAGCAGCCGGGCGGGGACAGGGAGGGAAAAACTGTTTTTT. Translated, it gives CASSRAGTGREKLFF.

The chain couples TRBV9 to TRBJ1-2; D call uncertain. The V end was cut by 0 bases, the J end by 4 bases, with 7 bases between. CDR1 and CDR2 (germline): SGDLS, YYNGEE. The CDR3 spans 13 residues. This CDR3 reads CASSVVRVYGYTF. CDR3 nucleotides: TGTGCCAGCAGCGTAGTAAGGGTCTATGGCTACACCTTC. Together with reference TRBV9 and TRBJ1-2, the CDR3 gives the full variable domain: DSGVTQTPKHLITATGQRVTLRCSPRSGDLSVYWYQQSLDQGLQFLIQYYNGEERAKGNILERFSAQQFPDLHSELNLSSLELGDSALYFCASSVVRVYGYTFGSGTRLTVV.

The rearrangement links TRBV6-1 to TRBJ1-5; D not certain. Per the germline V gene, CDR1 is MNHNS and CDR2 is SASEGT. V was trimmed by 5 bases and J by 11 bases, leaving 10 bases between them. CDR3 length: 11 amino acids. The chain's CDR3 is CASSPGVAQHF. Here the CDR3 DNA reads TGTGCCAGCAGTCCCGGCGTGGCCCAGCATTTT.

In this sample, this clone turned up a few times. The rearrangement uses TRBV7-2 and TRBJ2-7; D is possibly TRBD1 (6 bases). The germline V gene has CDR1 SGHTA and CDR2 FQGNSA. V gave up 2 bases and J gave up 2 bases, with 13 bases separating them. The CDR3 contains 15 residues. The CDR3 region has the DNA TGTGCCAGCAGCTTATACAGGGTCCCAACCTACGAGCAGTACTTC. Its protein is CASSLYRVPTYEQYF.

The rearrangement uses TRBV9 and TRBJ1-3; the match to TRBD1 covers 8 bases. Losses at the gene ends were 4 bases for V and 0 bases for J; bases not matched to a gene: 3. Germline lookup yields CDR1 SGDLS and CDR2 YYNGEE. The length of the CDR3 is 15 residues. The CDR3 DNA is TGTGCCAGCAGCTCAACAGGGGGCTCTGGAAACACCATATATTTT. Amino acid sequence: CASSSTGGSGNTIYF.

V is TRBV7-8 and J is TRBJ2-3; D possibly uses TRBD1 or TRBD2 (5 bases each). Looked up from germline, CDR1 is SGHVS and CDR2 is FQNEAQ. The CDR3 totals 15 residues. The ends were cut back, 4 bases at V and 3 bases at J, with 14 bases in the middle. CDR3 sequence: CASSYRDGRTDTQYF. CDR3 nucleotides: TGTGCCAGCAGCTACCGGGACGGTCGAACAGATACGCAGTATTTT. Full variable domain (missing parts from reference TRBV7-8 and TRBJ2-3): GAGVSQSPRYKVAKRGQDVALRCDPISGHVSLFWYQQALGQGPEFLTYFQNEAQLDKSGLPSDRFFAERPEGSVSTLKIQRTQQEDSAVYLCASSYRDGRTDTQYFGPGTRLTVL.